This TCR beta chain appears in the sequencing data of a study of blood T cell repertoires in COVID-19. Background on the study: Acute-phase and convalescent COVID-19 samples originated in the United States, Italy and Spain. Nucleic acid was either cDNA or gDNA, and it came from T cells, B-cell-depleted T cells, or PBMCs.

In the original workflow: Estimated nucleated cell counts came from reference gene primer amplification. Clones were read by immunoSEQ multiplex PCR, and TCRdb kept only the in-frame ones, dropping some. The V and J calls and clone size come from that table; D and trimming were worked out from the DNA. The data hold approximately 28,000 clones, with approximately 88% observed a single time. This clone was seen only a few times. Sample: peripheral blood. The clonotype was recovered from a human donor in a cohort sampled during active COVID-19.

CDR3 in amino acids: CASSQAPGYGYTF. CDR3 nucleotides: TGTGCCAGCAGCCAAGCCCCGGGGTATGGCTACACCTTC. The chain combines TRBV4-2 with TRBJ1-2; no clear D. Germline V gene sequence: CDR1 LGHNA, CDR2 YNFKEQ. This CDR3 has 13 residues. Trimming removed 1 base from V and 5 bases from J, with 8 bases in between.